In its sample, the clone carrying this TCR beta chain was seen a few times. What it binds is unknown. Primers for the PCR totalled 60 Vbeta and 13 Jbeta. Repertoires were generated with immunoSEQ multiplex PCR, while TCRdb's copy carries only in-frame clones and drops some. This table has under 200,000 clones, 75% appearing once. The data were obtained in a study of cytomegalovirus exposure and HLA in healthy donors. Study background: Earlier results showed almost 120 million unique TCR beta sequences derived from approximately 170 million T cells.

Study findings and constraints: Another analysis was done later, and it associated over 15,000 TCR beta sequences with HLA alleles at 0.05 false discovery rate. A cluster of highly shared sequence variants was likely a sequencing artifact.

The CDR3 totals 19 residues. Germline-derived CDR1 and CDR2 are SEHNR and FQNEAQ (reference sequence). After removal of 2 bases from V and 5 bases from J, the junction contained 10 bases not matched to a gene. Sequenced sample: PBMCs. This sequence was found in a woman in her 40s in good health and CMV-seropositive. This sequence joins TRBV7-9 and TRBJ2-3; 16 positions agree with TRBD2. The CDR3 region is CASSLPGLAGGPARDTQYF. CDR3 sequence (DNA): TGTGCCAGCAGCTTACCGGGACTAGCGGGAGGGCCCGCGAGAGATACGCAGTATTTT.